This T cell receptor (beta chain) comes out of a study of CD8+CD57+ T cells in acquired aplastic anemia. Findings of the study overall: In common between the patients and the controls were around 29 CD8+ CDR3 sequences.

This clonotype came up a few times. Its antigen is not identified. TCR beta VDJ combinations and CDR3 sequences were profiled from genomic DNA. TCRdb analysed the reads with MiXCR anew, one entry per CDR3 protein. The sample shows some 150,000 distinct CDR3 sequences, over 50% of them seen only once. V trimming: 6 bases; J trimming: 2 bases; junction bases outside the gene matches: 7. CDR3 length: 15 residues. Per the germline V gene, CDR1 is SGHAT and CDR2 is FQDESV (reference sequence). Patients chosen for sequencing had CD8+CD57+ cells that had expanded, as shown by flow cytometry. Each patient carried a diagnosis of severe acquired aplastic anemia.

Sequences were obtained from sorted CD4+, CD8+, or CD8+CD57+ T cells (not recorded which) from PBMCs. The chain employs TRBV11-1 and TRBJ2-7, with 10 bases lining up with TRBD1. This receptor was obtained from a human donor with aplastic anemia. For the CDR3, the DNA is TGTGCCAGCAGTTCCGACAGGGGGCCAACCTACGAGCAGTACTTC. Translating it yields CASSSDRGPTYEQYF.